The 14 T cell receptor beta chains in this list originate from one sample, sequenced in a study of T cell repertoires in cytomegalovirus infection. One entry per CDR3 protein, called by TCRdb with MiXCR from the reads. This table has 500,000 or so distinct CDR3 sequences, 16% appearing once. Material: CD8+ T cells from PBMCs. All receptors come from a human donor in good health (CMV status not recorded). Some clones in this sample may be carry-over from other donors' samples.

This clonotype was detected ten times or more. This chain links TRBV27 with TRBJ1-2; TRBD1 matches at 9 bases. Trimming removed 6 bases from V and 8 bases from J; junction bases left unmatched: 10. CDR1 and CDR2 (germline): MNHEY, SMNVEV (reference sequence). The CDR3 consists of 14 residues. The CDR3 DNA reads as TGTGCCAGCAGGGAGGGACAGGGCACTGAAGGCTACACCTTC. Translating gives CASREGQGTEGYTF.

This clonotype came up many times. The chain combines TRBV19 with TRBJ2-1; D perhaps matches TRBD1 (6 bases). Germline CDR1 LNHDA, CDR2 SQIVND (reference sequence). The CDR3 is 13 amino acids. Trimming left V 3 bases short and J 10 bases short, with 13 bases between. In DNA form, the CDR3 reads TGTGCCAGTAGTATTCACTTACAGGGAGAGCAGTTCTTC. Amino acid sequence: CASSIHLQGEQFF.

This clonotype was detected a few times. The chain has TRBV20-1 and TRBJ2-1, with 10 bases lining up with TRBD1. The CDR3 spans 13 residues. Germline V gene sequence: CDR1 DFQATT, CDR2 SNEGSKA (reference sequence). The J segment lost 8 bases and the V segment lost 1 base, leaving 2 bases of the junction unmatched. The CDR3 loop reads CSARGQGAYEQFF. CDR3 coding DNA: TGCAGTGCTAGAGGACAGGGGGCTTATGAGCAGTTCTTC.

In DNA form, the CDR3 reads TGTGCCAGCAGTTTGAGGATAAAAAGCTACGAGCAGTACTTC. Its translation is CASSLRIKSYEQYF. The genes are TRBV28 and TRBJ2-7; D is unclear. The CDR3 length is 14 residues. From germline, CDR1 is MDHEN and CDR2 SYDVKM. Trimming removed 3 bases from V and 3 bases from J, with 12 bases in between.

There are many counts of this clonotype. This chain joins TRBV4-2 and TRBJ2-3, with D possibly matching TRBD2 (5 bases). Trimming removed 0 bases at V and 4 bases at J, with 17 bases between. In germline, CDR1 is LGHNA, CDR2 YNFKEQ. CDR3 size: 17 residues. The CDR3, as DNA: TGTGCCAGCAGCCAAGATACGCTGGGAGCGACACCAGATACGCAGTATTTT. Translated, it gives CASSQDTLGATPDTQYF.

This clonotype occurred many times. The rearrangement joins TRBV6-6 to TRBJ1-3; D uncertain. This CDR3 region has 12 residues. Trimming shortened V by 5 bases and J by 1 base, and 3 bases separated the two germline ends. CDR1 and CDR2 from the germline V gene are MNHNY and SVGAGI (reference sequence). CDR3 region: CASSPSGNTIYF. The CDR3 coding sequence is TGTGCCAGCAGTCCTTCTGGAAACACCATATATTTT.

This chain joins TRBV6-1 and TRBJ1-6; no reliable D call. Trimming cost V 8 bases and J 0 bases, with 11 bases left between them. The germline V gene encodes CDR1 MNHNS and CDR2 SASEGT. The CDR3 totals 15 residues. CDR3 sequence (DNA): TGTGCCAGCCTTCTCCGGAGCTCCTATAATTCACCCCTCCACTTT. Its protein is CASLLRSSYNSPLHF.

V usage is TRBV9 and J usage is TRBJ2-3; D is unclear. Per germline, CDR1 SGDLS and CDR2 YYNGEE. CDR3 length: 15 residues. V dropped 0 bases and J dropped 5 bases, with 13 bases sitting between them. CDR3 DNA sequence: TGTGCCAGCAGCGTAGCCACAACCAACAGAGATACGCAGTATTTT. Protein: CASSVATTNRDTQYF. Based on the CDR3 plus reference TRBV9 and TRBJ2-3, the full variable domain is DSGVTQTPKHLITATGQRVTLRCSPRSGDLSVYWYQQSLDQGLQFLIQYYNGEERAKGNILERFSAQQFPDLHSELNLSSLELGDSALYFCASSVATTNRDTQYFGPGTRLTVL.

This clonotype was found a few times. The rearrangement links TRBV6-5 to TRBJ1-4, with D possibly TRBD1 on 5 matching bases. Germline values: CDR1 MNHEY, CDR2 SVGAGI. V gave up 9 bases and J gave up 6 bases, with 8 bases separating them. The CDR3 length is 11 residues. CDR3 residues: CARPGDEKLFF. CDR3 coding DNA: TGTGCCAGGCCGGGGGATGAAAAACTGTTTTTT.

At least ten counts were recorded for this clonotype. The V and J genes are TRBV15 and TRBJ1-5; D remains ambiguous. CDR3 length: 14 amino acids. Germline V gene sequence: CDR1 LNHNV, CDR2 YYDKDF (reference sequence). V dropped 7 bases and J dropped 1 base, with 11 bases sitting between them. CDR3 nucleotide sequence: TGTGCCACCAACCCCAGCGGGAGCAATCAGCCCCAGCATTTT. Its translation is CATNPSGSNQPQHF.

This clonotype showed up just a few times. This chain uses TRBV4-1 with TRBJ2-7; TRBD1 matches 9 bases. Germline CDR1 reads MGHRA; CDR2 reads YSYEKL. This CDR3 comprises 15 residues. With V trimmed by 4 bases and J by 4 bases, 8 bases remained unmatched. This CDR3 is CASSRHRGQNYEQYF. The CDR3 DNA is TGCGCCAGCAGCCGCCACAGGGGGCAAAATTACGAGCAGTACTTC.

A few counts support this clonotype. This sequence joins TRBV20-1 and TRBJ1-5; 7 bases map to TRBD1. CDR1 and CDR2 from the germline V gene are DFQATT and SNEGSKA (reference sequence). The CDR3 runs to 14 residues. V lost 5 bases to trimming and J lost 5 bases; unmatched junction nucleotides: 9. Here the CDR3 DNA reads TGCAGTGCTGAGGGGGCAGGGTGGGATCAGCCCCAGCATTTT. Protein sequence: CSAEGAGWDQPQHF.

This clonotype was picked up a small number of times. V usage is TRBV7-3 and J usage is TRBJ2-1; the D gene could be TRBD1 or TRBD2 (5 bases each). The CDR3 loop spans 17 amino acids. Germline V gene lookup returns CDR1 SGHTA and CDR2 FQGTGA. Between the trimmed V and J ends, which lost 5 bases and 0 bases, there was a span of 17 bases. The DNA for the CDR3 is TGTGCCAGCAGCCGAGGGGATAGCCCTAGCTCCTACAATGAGCAGTTCTTC. It specifies CASSRGDSPSSYNEQFF. The full variable domain, its missing parts supplied by reference TRBV7-3 and TRBJ2-1, is GAGVSQTPSNKVTEKGKYVELRCDPISGHTALYWYRQSLGQGPEFLIYFQGTGAADDSGLPNDRFFAVRPEGSVSTLKIQRTERGDSAVYLCASSRGDSPSSYNEQFFGPGTRLTVL.

Many counts were recorded for this clonotype. The genes are TRBV12-3 or TRBV12-4 and TRBJ2-2; tentatively, D is TRBD1 (5 bases). There are 15 residues in the CDR3. V gave up 8 bases and J gave up 0 bases, with 13 bases separating them. The CDR3 sequence is CASVHRQSNTGELFF. CDR3 DNA: TGTGCCAGCGTTCACAGACAGTCGAACACCGGGGAGCTGTTTTTT.